These 26 T cell receptor beta chains came from one sample sequenced in a study of molecular identifiers for immune sequencing clone quantification. MiXCR, applied by TCRdb to the PCR reads, yields one record per CDR3 protein. The table lists some 8,500 distinct CDR3 sequences, approximately 14% of them singletons. Input material: naive CD8+ T cells from blood, with Jurkat cell RNA spiked in. Documented subset: FACS-sorted CD8+CD4-CCR7+CD45RA+ naive T cells. These receptor sequences come from a human donor in good health. Some libraries in this study had Jurkat cell RNA spiked in.

By sample share, this clonotype is medium-sized. The chain carries TRBV11-2 and TRBJ2-1; D remains ambiguous. V was cut by 5 bases and J by 7 bases, with 12 bases left in between. The CDR3 has 13 amino acids. CDR1 SGHAT and CDR2 FQNNGV come from the germline V gene. The CDR3 nucleotides read TGTGCCAGCAGCCCCCATGTCCGTAATGAGCAGTTCTTC. Protein: CASSPHVRNEQFF.

In this sample, this clonotype is medium-sized. The chain joins TRBV29-1 to TRBJ1-1; D remains ambiguous. There are 13 residues in the CDR3. Germline loops: CDR1 SQVTM, CDR2 ANQGSEA. Deletions cut 8 bases from V and 8 bases from J, with 21 bases between. The CDR3 loop reads CSSSLGDEAEAFF. The CDR3 DNA reads as TGCAGCTCGTCTCTAGGTGATGAGGCGGAAGCTTTCTTT.

As to this clonotype: This sequence may be a read error, since a much larger clone differs from it by one base. The chain recombines TRBV6-5 with TRBJ2-3; a possible D gene is TRBD2 (5 bases). This CDR3 has 17 residues. From germline, CDR1 is MNHEY and CDR2 SVGAGI. The V gene lost 7 bases and the J gene lost 3 bases, with 23 bases spanning the gap. The CDR3 protein is CASTSRLAPYDTDTQYF. The CDR3 DNA reads TGTGCCAGCACCTCACGGCTAGCCCCATATGATACAGATACGCAGTATTTT.

In its sample, this clonotype was seen many times. The rearrangement uses TRBV4-3 and TRBJ2-2, with no clear D. This CDR3 region has 16 residues. Deletions cut 0 bases from V and 6 bases from J, with 14 bases between. Germline-derived CDR1 and CDR2 are LGHNA and YSLEER. The CDR3 reads CASSQDKGSFSGELFF. The CDR3 DNA sequence: TGCGCCAGCAGCCAAGATAAAGGTAGCTTCTCCGGGGAGCTGTTTTTT.

This clonotype appeared many times. This rearrangement joins TRBV7-8 to TRBJ2-3; 7 bases agree with TRBD1. V shed 5 bases, J shed 0 bases, and the junction held 11 bases outside the gene matches. This CDR3 contains 17 residues. Germline V gives CDR1 SGHVS, CDR2 FQNEAQ. The CDR3 loop reads CASSLLSSGGSTDTQYF. The CDR3 DNA is TGTGCCAGCAGCCTCCTTAGCTCAGGGGGTAGCACAGATACGCAGTATTTT.

This clonotype was counted many times. The chain employs TRBV7-3 and TRBJ2-3; 10 bases are shared with TRBD1. CDR3 length: 14 amino acids. Looked up from germline, CDR1 is SGHTA and CDR2 is FQGTGA. The junction had 5 bases not matched to a gene; V was cut back by 5 bases and J by 6 bases. The CDR3 sequence is CASSRTGGRDTQYF. The CDR3 DNA sequence: TGTGCCAGCAGCCGGACAGGGGGGCGGGATACGCAGTATTTT.

This clonotype is medium-sized by share. The gene calls are TRBV7-9 and TRBJ2-7; a weak D match, TRBD2 (5 bases). The CDR3 covers 19 residues. The germline V and J ends were trimmed by 4 bases and 0 bases, with 25 bases remaining between them. The germline CDR1 and CDR2 sequences are SEHNR and FQNEAQ (reference sequence). Here the CDR3 DNA reads TGTGCCAGCAGCTCCGCGGGCGGGTTGGGCAGGAAGAGCTCCTACGAGCAGTACTTC. This encodes CASSSAGGLGRKSSYEQYF.

This clonotype was seen repeatedly, ten times or more. The chain couples TRBV4-3 to TRBJ2-7; TRBD2 matches 8 bases. The CDR3 sequence is 15 residues long. Trimming removed 2 bases from V and 0 bases from J; junction bases left unmatched: 3. The germline gives CDR1 LGHNA, CDR2 YSLEER. Here the CDR3 reads CASSQPGTSSYEQYF. The CDR3 DNA sequence: TGCGCCAGCAGCCAACCCGGGACTAGCTCCTACGAGCAGTACTTC.

On this clonotype: At one of its ends the junction is not consistent with the germline gene, which may arise from a read error. The rearrangement joins TRBV7-9 to TRBJ2-2, with D hard to call. Germline V lookup: CDR1 SEHNR, CDR2 FQNEAQ (reference sequence). The CDR3 spans 13 residues. The CDR3 DNA reads TGCGCCAGCAGCCCTGAAACCTCCGGGGAGCTGTTTTTT. Its protein product is CASSPETSGELFF.

This clonotype is judged medium-sized (0.01 to 0.1%). This chain links TRBV4-3 with TRBJ1-2; D is possibly TRBD1 (5 bases). Trimming pared 0 bases from V and 7 bases from J, leaving 18 bases between. Germline V gives CDR1 LGHNA, CDR2 YSLEER. The CDR3 contains 16 residues. The CDR3 nucleotides are TGCGCCAGCAGCCAAGATCTGGGCAGGGCCGGAGGTGGCTACACCTTC. Residues: CASSQDLGRAGGGYTF.

In the case of this clonotype: The missing conserved phenylalanine or tryptophan at the end of this CDR3 makes a read error likely. No DNA is shown, since the ends of the CDR3 on it are uncertain; the CDR3 is the one TCRdb lists. The chain has TRBV29-1 and TRBJ2-5. CDR1 and CDR2 (germline): SQVTM, ANQGSEA. The CDR3 is 13 amino acids long, termini counted. The CDR3 region is CSVGLALQETQYS.

Regarding this clonotype: This sequence may be a read error, since a much larger clone differs from it by one base. V gene TRBV7-4 combines with J gene TRBJ1-1; TRBD1 matches at 7 bases. The germline CDR1 and CDR2 sequences are SGHVT and SQSDAQ. V was pared by 3 bases and J by 4 bases, with 8 bases of the junction left unmatched. The CDR3 covers 15 residues. The CDR3 sequence is CASSFEDRVSTEAFF. The CDR3 nucleotides read TGTGCCAGCAGCTTCGAAGACAGGGTGAGCACTGAAGCTTTCTTT.

A few counts support this clonotype. V is TRBV6-5 and J is TRBJ2-7, with 7 nucleotides matching TRBD1. Per germline, CDR1 MNHEY and CDR2 SVGAGI. Trimming removed 6 bases from V and 5 bases from J; junction bases left unmatched: 1. This CDR3 region has 11 residues. The CDR3 spells CASSQGDEQYF. In DNA form, the CDR3 reads TGTGCCAGCAGCCAGGGGGACGAGCAGTACTTC.

This clonotype is medium-sized. The chain carries TRBV7-9 and TRBJ2-7; TRBD1 agrees at 8 bases. The junction had 11 bases not matched to a gene; V was cut back by 5 bases and J by 5 bases. The germline CDR1 and CDR2 sequences are SEHNR and FQNEAQ (reference sequence). The CDR3 is 15 residues long. Here the CDR3 reads CASSPNTDRGHEQYF. The CDR3 DNA reads TGTGCCAGCAGCCCGAACACCGACAGGGGCCACGAGCAGTACTTC.

This chain connects TRBV6-2 or TRBV6-3 to TRBJ2-1, with 7 nucleotides matching TRBD2. Per germline, CDR1 MNHEY and CDR2 SVGEGT. V was pared by 5 bases and J by 8 bases, with 9 bases of the junction left unmatched. CDR3 length: 14 residues. As DNA, the CDR3 is TGTGCCAGCAGTCCCGGACTAGTGGGCCATGAGCAGTTCTTC. It codes for CASSPGLVGHEQFF.

This clonotype was recorded at least ten times. The chain couples TRBV11-2 to TRBJ2-5; D possibly corresponds to TRBD1 (5 bases). Germline V gene data show CDR1 as SGHAT and CDR2 as FQNNGV. This CDR3 is built from 15 residues. Trimming pared 2 bases from V and 1 base from J, leaving 11 bases between. The CDR3 DNA sequence: TGTGCCAGCAGCTTAAGCAGTAGGGGCCAAGAGACCCAGTACTTC. This sequence encodes CASSLSSRGQETQYF.

This clonotype occurred many times. The chain has TRBV7-6 and TRBJ2-7; D gene ambiguous. V dropped 5 bases and J dropped 4 bases, with 18 bases sitting between them. Germline V CDR1 and CDR2: SGHVS, FNYEAQ. The CDR3 loop spans 15 amino acids. As DNA, the CDR3 is TGTGCCAGCAGCCCCGAGGCGGCGACCTCTTACGAGCAGTACTTC. This sequence encodes CASSPEAATSYEQYF.

This clonotype is classed as medium-sized. Germline is not matched at one junction end, which may reflect a read error. The J gene is TRBJ1-2, the V gene TRBV4-2; TRBD1 agrees at 7 bases. This CDR3 region has 15 residues. Germline V gene sequence: CDR1 LGHNA, CDR2 YNFKEQ. CDR3 amino acids: CAISPWTGEVDGYTF. The CDR3 nucleotides are TGTGCCATCAGCCCATGGACAGGAGAGGTGGATGGCTACACCTTC.

This clonotype ranks as medium-sized (0.01 to 0.1%). The rearrangement uses TRBV10-3 and TRBJ1-5, with unresolved D. Trimming left V 1 base short and J 4 bases short, with 11 bases between. CDR3 size: 15 residues. Germline V gene sequence: CDR1 ENHRY, CDR2 SYGVKD. CDR3 region: CAISEYAGGNQPQHF. The CDR3 DNA is TGTGCCATCAGTGAGTATGCCGGTGGGAATCAGCCCCAGCATTTT.

This clonotype is deemed medium-sized. The J gene is TRBJ2-5, the V gene TRBV20-1; D remains ambiguous. V was cut by 4 bases and J by 3 bases, with 12 bases left in between. The germline CDR1 and CDR2 sequences are DFQATT and SNEGSKA (reference sequence). CDR3 length equals 13 residues. The CDR3 DNA reads as TGCAGTGCTAACCAACAGCCAAAAGAGACCCAGTACTTC. The encoded protein is CSANQQPKETQYF.

In this sample, this clonotype is medium-sized (0.01 to 0.1%). The chain is built from TRBV25-1 and TRBJ1-5; D is possibly TRBD1 (5 bases). CDR3 length equals 13 residues. The V gene lost 4 bases and the J gene lost 7 bases, with 11 bases spanning the gap. In germline, CDR1 is MGHDK, CDR2 SYGVNS. CDR3 amino acids: CASSARGVQPQHF. The CDR3 nucleotides are TGTGCCAGCAGTGCCCGAGGGGTCCAGCCCCAGCATTTT.

The sample holds many counts of this clonotype. This chain uses TRBV12-3 or TRBV12-4 with TRBJ2-5, with 7 bases lining up with TRBD1. CDR3 length: 13 amino acids. After removal of 10 bases from V and 5 bases from J, the junction contained 10 bases not matched to a gene. The CDR3 spells CAISFGQAETQYF. The DNA of the CDR3 is TGTGCCATCTCTTTCGGACAGGCCGAGACCCAGTACTTC.

In its sample, this clonotype is medium-sized. One end of the junction varies from germline; a read error may be responsible. The gene calls are TRBV7-7 and TRBJ2-2; 8 nucleotides agree with TRBD1. The V gene's germline CDR1 is SSHAT and CDR2 FNYEAQ (reference sequence). The CDR3 consists of 15 residues. CDR3 sequence (DNA): TGTGCTAGCAGCCACGGGACAGGCGAGACCGGGGAGCTGTTTTTT. It yields the protein CASSHGTGETGELFF.

This clonotype has ten or more counts. This chain connects TRBV12-3 or TRBV12-4 to TRBJ2-5; D unresolved. The CDR3 is made up of 16 amino acids. V lost 2 bases, J lost 5 bases, and 18 bases lay in between. The CDR3 spells CASSLPPPGPLETQYF. As DNA, the CDR3 is TGTGCCAGCAGTTTACCACCCCCAGGTCCACTGGAGACCCAGTACTTC.

This clonotype was seen ten or more times. CDR3 sequence (DNA): TGTGCCAGCAGTCAGGTACCGGAGCTTCAGAACACTGAAGCTTTCTTT. It yields the protein CASSQVPELQNTEAFF. The chain employs TRBV7-8 and TRBJ1-1, with D unresolved. The germline CDR1 and CDR2 sequences are SGHVS and FQNEAQ. The CDR3 runs 16 residues. The ends were cut back, 6 bases at V and 1 base at J, with 18 bases in the middle.

The sample holds many counts of this clonotype. The chain is built from TRBV3-1 and TRBJ2-3, with D perhaps given as TRBD1 or TRBD2 (6 bases each). CDR3 length: 19 residues. Trimming removed 1 base at V and 1 base at J, with 21 bases between. Germline V CDR1 and CDR2: LGHDT, YNNKEL (reference sequence). CDR3 sequence: CASSQVVAFGGRGTDTQYF. The DNA for the CDR3 is TGTGCCAGCAGCCAAGTCGTGGCTTTTGGGGGGCGCGGCACAGATACGCAGTATTTT.